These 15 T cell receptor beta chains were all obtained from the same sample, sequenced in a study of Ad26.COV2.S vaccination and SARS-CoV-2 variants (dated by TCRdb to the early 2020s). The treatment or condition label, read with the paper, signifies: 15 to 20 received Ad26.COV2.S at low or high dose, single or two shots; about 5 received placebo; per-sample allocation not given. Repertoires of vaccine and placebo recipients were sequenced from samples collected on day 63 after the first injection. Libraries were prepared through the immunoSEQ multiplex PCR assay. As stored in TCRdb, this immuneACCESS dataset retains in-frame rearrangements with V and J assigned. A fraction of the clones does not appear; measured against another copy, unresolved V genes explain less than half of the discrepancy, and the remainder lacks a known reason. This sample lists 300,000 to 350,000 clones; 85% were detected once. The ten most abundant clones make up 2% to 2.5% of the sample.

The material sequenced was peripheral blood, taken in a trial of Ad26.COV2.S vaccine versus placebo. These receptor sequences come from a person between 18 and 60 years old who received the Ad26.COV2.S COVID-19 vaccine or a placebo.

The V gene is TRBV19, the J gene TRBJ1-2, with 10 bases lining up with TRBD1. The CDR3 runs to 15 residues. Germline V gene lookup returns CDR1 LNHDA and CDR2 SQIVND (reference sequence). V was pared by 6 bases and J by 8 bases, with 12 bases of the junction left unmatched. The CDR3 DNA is TGTGCCAGTAGACCCACCGGGACAGGGGCTGGCGGCTACACCTTC. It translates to CASRPTGTGAGGYTF.

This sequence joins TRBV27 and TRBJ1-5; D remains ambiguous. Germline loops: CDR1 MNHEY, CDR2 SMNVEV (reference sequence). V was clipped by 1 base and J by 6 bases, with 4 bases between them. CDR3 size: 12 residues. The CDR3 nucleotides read TGTGCCAGCAGTTTATTGGGTCAGCCCCAGCATTTT. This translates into CASSLLGQPQHF.

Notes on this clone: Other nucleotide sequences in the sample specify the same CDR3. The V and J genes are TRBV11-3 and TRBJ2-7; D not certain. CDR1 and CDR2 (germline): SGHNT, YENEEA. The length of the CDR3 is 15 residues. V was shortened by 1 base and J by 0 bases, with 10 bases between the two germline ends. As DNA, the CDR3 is TGTGCCAGCAGCTTAGGTGAGACGGGCTCCTACGAGCAGTACTTC. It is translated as CASSLGETGSYEQYF.

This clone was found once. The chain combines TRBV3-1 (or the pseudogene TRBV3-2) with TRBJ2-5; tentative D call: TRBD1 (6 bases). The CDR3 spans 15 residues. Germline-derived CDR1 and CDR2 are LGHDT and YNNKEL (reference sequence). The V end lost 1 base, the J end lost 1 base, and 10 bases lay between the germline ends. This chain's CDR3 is CASSQALDSQETQYF. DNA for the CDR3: TGTGCCAGCAGCCAAGCCCTGGACAGCCAAGAGACCCAGTACTTC.

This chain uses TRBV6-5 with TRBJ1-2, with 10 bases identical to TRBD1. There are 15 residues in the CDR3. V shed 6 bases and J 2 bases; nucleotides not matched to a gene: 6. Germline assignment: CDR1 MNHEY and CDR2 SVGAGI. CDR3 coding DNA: TGTGCCAGCAGCCAGGGACAGGGGACGAACTATGGCTACACCTTC. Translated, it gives CASSQGQGTNYGYTF.

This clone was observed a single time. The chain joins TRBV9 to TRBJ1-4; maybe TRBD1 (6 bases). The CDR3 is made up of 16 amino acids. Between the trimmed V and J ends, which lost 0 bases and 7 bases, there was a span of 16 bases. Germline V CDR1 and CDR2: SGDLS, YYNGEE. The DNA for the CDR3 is TGTGCCAGCAGCGTAGGAACGACAGGCTTGGGTGAAAAACTGTTTTTT. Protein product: CASSVGTTGLGEKLFF. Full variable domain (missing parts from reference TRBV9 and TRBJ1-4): DSGVTQTPKHLITATGQRVTLRCSPRSGDLSVYWYQQSLDQGLQFLIQYYNGEERAKGNILERFSAQQFPDLHSELNLSSLELGDSALYFCASSVGTTGLGEKLFFGSGTQLSVL.

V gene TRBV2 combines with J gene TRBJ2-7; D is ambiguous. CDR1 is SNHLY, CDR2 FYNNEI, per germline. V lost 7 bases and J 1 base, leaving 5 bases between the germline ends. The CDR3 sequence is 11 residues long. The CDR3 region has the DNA TGTGCCAGCAAGGGATCCTACGAGCAGTACTTC. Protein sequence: CASKGSYEQYF.

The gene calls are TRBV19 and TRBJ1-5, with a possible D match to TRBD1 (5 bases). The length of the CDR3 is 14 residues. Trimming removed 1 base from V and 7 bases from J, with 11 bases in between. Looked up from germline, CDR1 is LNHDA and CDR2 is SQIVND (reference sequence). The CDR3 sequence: CASSIGRDDQPQHF. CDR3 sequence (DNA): TGTGCCAGTAGTATAGGCAGGGATGACCAGCCCCAGCATTTT. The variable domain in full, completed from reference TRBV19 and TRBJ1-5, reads DGGITQSPKYLFRKEGQNVTLSCEQNLNHDAMYWYRQDPGQGLRLIYYSQIVNDFQKGDIAEGYSVSREKKESFPLTVTSAQKNPTAFYLCASSIGRDDQPQHFGDGTRLSIL.

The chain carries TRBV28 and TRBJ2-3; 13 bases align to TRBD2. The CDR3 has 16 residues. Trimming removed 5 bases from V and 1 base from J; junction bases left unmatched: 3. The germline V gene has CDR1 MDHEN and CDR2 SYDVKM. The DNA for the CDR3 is TGTGCCAGCAGTCCCGGGACTAGCGGGGGCACAGATACGCAGTATTTT. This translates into CASSPGTSGGTDTQYF. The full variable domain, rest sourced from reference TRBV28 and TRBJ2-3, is DVKVTQSSRYLVKRTGEKVFLECVQDMDHENMFWYRQDPGLGLRLIYFSYDVKMKEKGDIPEGYSVSREKKERFSLILESASTNQTSMYLCASSPGTSGGTDTQYFGPGTRLTVL.

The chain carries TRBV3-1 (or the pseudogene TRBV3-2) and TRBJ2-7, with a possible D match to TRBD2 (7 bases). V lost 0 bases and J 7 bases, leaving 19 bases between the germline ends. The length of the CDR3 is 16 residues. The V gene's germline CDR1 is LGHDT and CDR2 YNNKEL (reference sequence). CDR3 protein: CASSQDIAGASGEQYF. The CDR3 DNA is TGTGCCAGCAGCCAAGATATTGCGGGGGCCTCTGGTGAGCAGTACTTC.

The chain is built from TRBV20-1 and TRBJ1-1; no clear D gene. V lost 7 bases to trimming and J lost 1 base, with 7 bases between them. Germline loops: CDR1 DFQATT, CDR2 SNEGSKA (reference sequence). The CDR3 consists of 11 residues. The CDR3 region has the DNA TGCAGTGGGGCCGAGAACACTGAAGCTTTCTTT. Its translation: CSGAENTEAFF.

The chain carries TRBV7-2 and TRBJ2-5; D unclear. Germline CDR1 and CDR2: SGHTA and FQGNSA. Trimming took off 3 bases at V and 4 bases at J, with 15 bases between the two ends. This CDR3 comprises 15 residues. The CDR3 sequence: CASSFLPGRAETQYF. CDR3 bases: TGTGCCAGCAGCTTCTTACCAGGCCGGGCAGAGACCCAGTACTTC.

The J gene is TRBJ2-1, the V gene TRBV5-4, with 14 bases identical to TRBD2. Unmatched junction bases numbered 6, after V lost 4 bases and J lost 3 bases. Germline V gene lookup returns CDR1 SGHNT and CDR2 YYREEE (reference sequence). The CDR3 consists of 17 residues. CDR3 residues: CASSKTSGGASYNEQFF. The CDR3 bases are TGTGCCAGCAGCAAGACTAGCGGGGGGGCGAGCTACAATGAGCAGTTCTTC. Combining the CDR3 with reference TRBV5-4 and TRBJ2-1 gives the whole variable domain ETGVTQSPTHLIKTRGQQVTLRCSSQSGHNTVSWYQQALGQGPQFIFQYYREEENGRGNFPPRFSGLQFPNYSSELNVNALELDDSALYLCASSKTSGGASYNEQFFGPGTRLTVL.

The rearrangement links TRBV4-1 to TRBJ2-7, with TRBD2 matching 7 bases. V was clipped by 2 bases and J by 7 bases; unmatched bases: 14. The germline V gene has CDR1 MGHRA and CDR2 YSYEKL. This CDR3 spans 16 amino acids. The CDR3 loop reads CASSQWEGPRGREQYF. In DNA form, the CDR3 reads TGCGCCAGCAGCCAATGGGAGGGACCCCGAGGGCGAGAGCAGTACTTC.

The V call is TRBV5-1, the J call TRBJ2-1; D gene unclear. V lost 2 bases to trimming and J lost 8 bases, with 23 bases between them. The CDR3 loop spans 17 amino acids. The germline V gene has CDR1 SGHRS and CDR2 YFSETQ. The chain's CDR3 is CASSFNPSGGEGHEQFF. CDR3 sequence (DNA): TGCGCCAGCAGCTTTAACCCCTCTGGTGGCGAAGGGCATGAGCAGTTCTTC.